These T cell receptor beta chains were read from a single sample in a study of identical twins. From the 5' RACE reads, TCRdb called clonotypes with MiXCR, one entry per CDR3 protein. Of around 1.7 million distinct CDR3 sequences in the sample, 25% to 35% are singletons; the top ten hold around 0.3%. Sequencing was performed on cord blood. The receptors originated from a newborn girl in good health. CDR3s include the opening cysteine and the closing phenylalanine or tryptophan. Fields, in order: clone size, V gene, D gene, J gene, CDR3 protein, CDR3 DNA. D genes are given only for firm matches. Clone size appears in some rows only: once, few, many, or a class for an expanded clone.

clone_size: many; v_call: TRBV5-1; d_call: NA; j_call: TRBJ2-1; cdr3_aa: CASSLADYEQFF; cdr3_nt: TGCGCCAGCAGCTTGGCTGATTATGAGCAGTTCTTC
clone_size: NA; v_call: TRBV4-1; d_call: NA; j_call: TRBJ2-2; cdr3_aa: CASSQEIRMNTGELFF; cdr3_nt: TGCGCCAGCAGCCAAGAAATACGGATGAACACCGGGGAGCTGTTTTTT
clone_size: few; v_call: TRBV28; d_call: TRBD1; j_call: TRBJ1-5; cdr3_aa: CASSLPLGTVYSNQPQHF; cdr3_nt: TGTGCCAGCAGTCTCCCCCTCGGGACAGTTTATAGCAATCAGCCCCAGCATTTT
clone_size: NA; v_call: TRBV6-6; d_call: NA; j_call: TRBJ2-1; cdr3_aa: CASSYYGPGSSYNEQFF; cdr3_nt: TGTGCCAGCAGTTACTACGGTCCGGGGAGCTCCTACAATGAGCAGTTCTTC
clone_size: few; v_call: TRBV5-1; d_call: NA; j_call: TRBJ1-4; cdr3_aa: CASSLDAGSNEKLFF; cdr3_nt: TGCGCCAGCAGCTTGGATGCAGGATCTAATGAAAAACTGTTTTTT
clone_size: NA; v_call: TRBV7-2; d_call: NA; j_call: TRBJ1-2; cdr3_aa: CASMSPFLWGGYTF; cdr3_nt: TGTGCCAGCATGTCACCCTTCCTATGGGGTGGCTACACCTTC
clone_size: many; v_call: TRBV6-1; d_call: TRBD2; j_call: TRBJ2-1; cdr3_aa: CASSPGLAGGPSYNEQFF; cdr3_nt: TGTGCCAGCAGCCCGGGACTAGCGGGGGGGCCCTCCTACAATGAGCAGTTCTTC
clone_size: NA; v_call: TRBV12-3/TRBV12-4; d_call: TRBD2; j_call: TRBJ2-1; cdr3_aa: CASSLILAGGVQFF; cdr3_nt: TGTGCCAGCAGTTTAATCCTAGCGGGCGGTGTGCAGTTCTTC
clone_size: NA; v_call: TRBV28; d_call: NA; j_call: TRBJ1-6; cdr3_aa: CASSKGGKSPLHF; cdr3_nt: TGTGCCAGCAGCAAGGGGGGGAAATCACCCCTCCACTTT
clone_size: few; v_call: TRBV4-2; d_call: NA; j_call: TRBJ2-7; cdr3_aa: CASSQDRARGWIYEQYF; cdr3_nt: TGTGCCAGCAGCCAAGATCGTGCTCGGGGGTGGATCTACGAGCAGTACTTC
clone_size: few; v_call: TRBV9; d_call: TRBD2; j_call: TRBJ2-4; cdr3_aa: CASSVDRLAGDNEQYF; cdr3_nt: TGTGCCAGCAGCGTAGATCGACTAGCGGGAGACAATGAGCAGTACTTC
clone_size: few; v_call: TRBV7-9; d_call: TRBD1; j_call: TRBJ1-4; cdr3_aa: CASSPRDRALTNEKLFF; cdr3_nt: TGTGCCAGCAGCCCACGGGACAGGGCTTTAACTAATGAAAAACTGTTTTTT
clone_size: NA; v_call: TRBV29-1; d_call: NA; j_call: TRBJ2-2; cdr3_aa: CSVEAGSAGELFF; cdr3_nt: TGCAGCGTTGAAGCAGGGAGCGCCGGGGAGCTGTTTTTT
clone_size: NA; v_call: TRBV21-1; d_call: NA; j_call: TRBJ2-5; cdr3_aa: CASSKGRGTQYF; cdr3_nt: TGTGCCAGCAGCAAGGGGAGAGGGACCCAGTACTTC
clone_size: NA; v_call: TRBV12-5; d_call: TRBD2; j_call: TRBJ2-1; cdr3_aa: CASGLGRLAAYNEQFF; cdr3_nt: TGTGCTAGTGGTTTGGGGAGACTAGCGGCATACAATGAGCAGTTCTTC
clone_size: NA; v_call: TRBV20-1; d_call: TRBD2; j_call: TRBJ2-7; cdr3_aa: CSATGGLAGAYEQYF; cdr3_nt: TGCAGTGCTACCGGCGGACTAGCTGGGGCCTACGAGCAGTACTTC
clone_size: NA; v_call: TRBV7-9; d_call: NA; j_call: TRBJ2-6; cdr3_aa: CASSLTGPKPSGANVLTF; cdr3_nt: TGTGCCAGCAGCTTAACGGGACCGAAACCCTCTGGGGCCAACGTCCTGACTTTC
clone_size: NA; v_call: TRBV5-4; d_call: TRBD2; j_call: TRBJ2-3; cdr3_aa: CASSLTSGTELTQYF; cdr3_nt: TGTGCCAGCAGCTTAACTAGCGGGACGGAACTTACGCAGTATTTT
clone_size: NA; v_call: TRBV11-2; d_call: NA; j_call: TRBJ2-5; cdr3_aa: CASSSGAYNEQYF; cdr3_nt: TGTGCCAGCAGCTCGGGGGCCTACAATGAGCAGTACTTC
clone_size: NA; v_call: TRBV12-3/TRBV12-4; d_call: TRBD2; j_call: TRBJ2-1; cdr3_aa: CASGSGTRPYNEQFF; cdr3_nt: TGTGCCAGCGGTTCGGGGACTAGACCCTACAATGAGCAGTTCTTC
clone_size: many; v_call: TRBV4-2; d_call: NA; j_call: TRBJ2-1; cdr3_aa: CASSQELDNEQFF; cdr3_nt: TGTGCCAGCAGCCAAGAATTGGACAATGAGCAGTTCTTC
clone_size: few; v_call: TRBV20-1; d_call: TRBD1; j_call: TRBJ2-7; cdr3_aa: CSARWGQLHEQYF; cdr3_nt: TGCAGTGCTAGATGGGGACAGCTCCACGAGCAGTACTTC
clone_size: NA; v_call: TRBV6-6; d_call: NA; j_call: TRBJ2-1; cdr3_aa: CASSYSRGGQFF; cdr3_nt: TGTGCCAGCAGTTACTCTAGGGGAGGGCAGTTCTTC
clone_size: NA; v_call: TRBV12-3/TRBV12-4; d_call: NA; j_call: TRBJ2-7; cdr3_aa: CASSFGQPNEQYF; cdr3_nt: TGTGCCAGCAGTTTCGGGCAGCCCAATGAGCAGTACTTC
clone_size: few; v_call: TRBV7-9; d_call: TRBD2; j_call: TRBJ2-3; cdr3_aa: CASSSGLAGTDAQYF; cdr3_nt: TGTGCCAGCAGCTCTGGACTAGCGGGCACAGATGCGCAGTATTTT
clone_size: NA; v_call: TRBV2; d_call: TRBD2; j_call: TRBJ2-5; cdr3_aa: CASRAAGEQYF; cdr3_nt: TGTGCCAGCAGAGCGGCGGGGGAGCAGTACTTC
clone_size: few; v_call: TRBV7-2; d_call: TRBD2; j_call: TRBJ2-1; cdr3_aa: CASSLSTSGGNEQFF; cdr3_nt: TGTGCCAGCAGCTTAAGTACTAGCGGGGGTAATGAGCAGTTCTTC
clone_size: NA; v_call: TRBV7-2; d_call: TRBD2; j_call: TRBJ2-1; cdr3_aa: CASSLWAGDYRGHNEQFF; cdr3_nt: TGTGCCAGCAGCTTATGGGCCGGGGACTACCGGGGCCACAATGAGCAGTTCTTC
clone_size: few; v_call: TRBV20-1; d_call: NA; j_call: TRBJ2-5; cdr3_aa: CSVGRFGNMKTQYF; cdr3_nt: TGCAGTGTTGGGCGGTTCGGGAATATGAAGACCCAGTACTTC
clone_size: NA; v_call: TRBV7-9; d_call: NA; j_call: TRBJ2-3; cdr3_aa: CASSPREGDPTDTQYF; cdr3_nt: TGTGCCAGCAGCCCTAGAGAGGGGGACCCCACAGATACGCAGTATTTT
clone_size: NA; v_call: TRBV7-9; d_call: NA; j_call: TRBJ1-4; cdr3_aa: CASSLGGRGNEKLFF; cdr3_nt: TGTGCCAGCAGCTTAGGTGGCAGGGGAAATGAAAAACTGTTTTTT
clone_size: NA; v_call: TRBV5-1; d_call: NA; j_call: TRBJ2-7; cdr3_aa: CASSLWQFSYEQYF; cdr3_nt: TGCGCCAGCAGCTTGTGGCAGTTTTCCTACGAGCAGTACTTC
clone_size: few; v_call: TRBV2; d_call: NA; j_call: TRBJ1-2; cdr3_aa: CASSETPPGVYGYTF; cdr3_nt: TGTGCCAGCAGCGAAACCCCGCCAGGGGTCTATGGCTACACCTTC
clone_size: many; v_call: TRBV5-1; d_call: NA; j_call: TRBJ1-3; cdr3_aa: CASSLGSGNTIYF; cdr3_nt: TGTGCCAGCAGTTTAGGTTCTGGAAACACCATATATTTT
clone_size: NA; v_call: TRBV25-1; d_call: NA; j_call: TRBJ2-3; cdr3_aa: CASSGPITTDTQYF; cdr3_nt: TGTGCCAGCAGTGGTCCGATTACCACAGATACGCAGTATTTT
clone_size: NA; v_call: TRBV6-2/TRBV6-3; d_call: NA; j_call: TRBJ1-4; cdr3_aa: CAGRRATNEKLFF; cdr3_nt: TGTGCCGGTCGACGGGCAACTAATGAAAAACTGTTTTTT
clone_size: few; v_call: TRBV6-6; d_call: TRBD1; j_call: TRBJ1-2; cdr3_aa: CASSQGARYGYTF; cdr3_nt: TGTGCCAGCAGTCAGGGGGCGAGGTATGGCTACACCTTC
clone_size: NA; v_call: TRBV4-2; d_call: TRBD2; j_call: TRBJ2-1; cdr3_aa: CASSQEGLSGGLYNEQFF; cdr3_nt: TGTGCCAGCAGCCAAGAAGGGCTTTCGGGGGGGCTCTACAATGAGCAGTTCTTC
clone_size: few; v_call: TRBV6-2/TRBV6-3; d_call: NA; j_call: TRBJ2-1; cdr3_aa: CASSYSTWGEDEQFF; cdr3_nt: TGTGCCAGCAGTTACTCGACTTGGGGTGAGGATGAGCAGTTCTTC
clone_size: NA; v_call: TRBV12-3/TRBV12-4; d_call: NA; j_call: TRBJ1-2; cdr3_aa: CASTSAWGEYYGYTF; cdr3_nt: TGTGCCAGCACCTCCGCGTGGGGGGAATATTATGGCTACACCTTC
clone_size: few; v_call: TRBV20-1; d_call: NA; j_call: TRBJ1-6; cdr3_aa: CSASKAGSNSPLHF; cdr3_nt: TGCAGTGCTAGTAAGGCAGGGAGCAATTCACCCCTCCACTTT
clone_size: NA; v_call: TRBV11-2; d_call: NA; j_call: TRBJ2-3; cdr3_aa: CASSTGRGNTQYF; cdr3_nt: TGTGCCAGCAGCACCGGTAGGGGGAATACGCAGTATTTT
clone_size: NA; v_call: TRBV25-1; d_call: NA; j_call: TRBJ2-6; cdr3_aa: CASSEFNTGANVLTF; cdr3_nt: TGTGCCAGCAGTGAATTCAACACTGGGGCCAACGTCCTGACTTTC
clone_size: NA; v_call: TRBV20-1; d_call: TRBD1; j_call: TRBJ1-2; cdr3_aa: CSARMGQGNYGYTF; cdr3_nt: TGCAGTGCTAGAATGGGACAGGGAAACTATGGCTACACCTTC
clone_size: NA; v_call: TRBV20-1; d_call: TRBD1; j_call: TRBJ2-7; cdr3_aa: CSARELGQSFYEQYF; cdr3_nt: TGCAGTGCTAGAGAGCTGGGACAGTCCTTCTACGAGCAGTACTTC
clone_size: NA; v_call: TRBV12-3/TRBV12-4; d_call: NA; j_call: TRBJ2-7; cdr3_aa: CASRPDGPYEQYF; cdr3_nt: TGTGCCAGCAGACCGGACGGACCCTACGAGCAGTACTTC
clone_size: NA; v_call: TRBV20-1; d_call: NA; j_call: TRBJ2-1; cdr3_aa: CSARDGSYNEQFF; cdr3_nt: TGCAGTGCTAGGGATGGCTCCTACAATGAGCAGTTCTTC
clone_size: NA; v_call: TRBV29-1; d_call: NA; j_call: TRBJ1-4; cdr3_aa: CSVGFRLKEKLFF; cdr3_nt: TGCAGCGTTGGCTTCCGGCTTAAGGAAAAACTGTTTTTT
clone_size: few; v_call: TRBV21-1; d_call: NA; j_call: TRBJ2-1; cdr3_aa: CASSKAPAGGLYNEQFF; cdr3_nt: TGTGCCAGCAGCAAAGCGCCAGCGGGGGGCCTCTACAATGAGCAGTTCTTC
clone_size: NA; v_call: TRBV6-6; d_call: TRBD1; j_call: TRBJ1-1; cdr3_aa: CASSYTTGADTEAFF; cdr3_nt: TGTGCCAGCAGTTACACCACAGGGGCGGACACTGAAGCTTTCTTT
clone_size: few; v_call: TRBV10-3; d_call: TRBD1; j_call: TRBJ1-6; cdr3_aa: CAISGTGTDNSPLHF; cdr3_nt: TGTGCCATCAGTGGGACCGGGACAGATAATTCACCCCTCCACTTT
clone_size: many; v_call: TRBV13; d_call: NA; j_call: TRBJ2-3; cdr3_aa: CASSLGPAGTDTQYF; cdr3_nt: TGTGCCAGCAGCTTAGGCCCCGCGGGCACAGATACGCAGTATTTT
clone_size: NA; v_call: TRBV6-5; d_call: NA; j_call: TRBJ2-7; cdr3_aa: CASSPDLTGSYEQYF; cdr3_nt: TGTGCCAGCAGCCCCGACCTTACAGGCTCCTACGAGCAGTACTTC
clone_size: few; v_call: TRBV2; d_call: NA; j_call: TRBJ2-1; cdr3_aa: CASKEAGPYNEQFF; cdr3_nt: TGTGCCAGCAAGGAAGCGGGTCCCTACAATGAGCAGTTCTTC